This is a list of T cell receptor beta chains from one sample in a study of blood T cell repertoires in COVID-19. Profiled with immunoSEQ multiplex PCR; TCRdb holds only in-frame clones, not every one. Seen here are 150,000 to 200,000 clones, 81% observed once, and the top ten hold roughly 12%. The sequenced sample was peripheral blood. These receptors came from a woman older than 75 with COVID-19, enrolled during active disease. The CDR3 runs from the conserved cysteine through the conserved F or W. Fields, in order: D gene, V gene, J gene, CDR3 DNA, CDR3 protein. The D gene is left open where the match is weak.

.	TRBV5-6	TRBJ1-2	TGTGCCAGCAGCTCACACGTTAACTATGGCTACACCTTC	CASSSHVNYGYTF
TRBD2	TRBV19	TRBJ2-2	TGTGCCAGTAGGTCAGGACTAGCCGGCACCGGGGAGCTGTTTTTT	CASRSGLAGTGELFF
.	TRBV20-1	TRBJ2-2	TGCAGTGCTAGTAGCCAAGAGAGCTTTAACACCGGGGAGCTGTTTTTT	CSASSQESFNTGELFF
.	TRBV7-6	TRBJ1-1	TGTGCCAGCAGCCCCCAAAGGGGGGGGATGACTGAAGCTTTCTTT	CASSPQRGGMTEAFF
.	TRBV2	TRBJ2-7	TGTGCCAGCAGACAGGACAGTCGAGCAGAGCAGTACTTC	CASRQDSRAEQYF
TRBD1	TRBV12-3/TRBV12-4	TRBJ1-2	TGTGCCAGCAGCCACAGGGACAGGGGCTACACCTTC	CASSHRDRGYTF
TRBD1	TRBV5-1	TRBJ2-5	TGCGCCAGCACTACCGCCGGGACAGACGGTGAGACCCAGTACTTC	CASTTAGTDGETQYF
TRBD2	TRBV11-2	TRBJ2-1	TGTGCCAGCAGCTTAGTGGCTAGCGGGTACAATGAGCAGTTCTTC	CASSLVASGYNEQFF
TRBD1	TRBV5-1	TRBJ2-1	TGCGCCAGCAGCCTAGGGACAGGGGACTACAATGAGCAGTTCTTC	CASSLGTGDYNEQFF
TRBD1	TRBV3-1/TRBV3-2	TRBJ2-1	TGTGCCAGCAGCCGAGGACAGGGGCCGGTCGATGAGCAGTTCTTC	CASSRGQGPVDEQFF
.	TRBV10-3	TRBJ2-7	TGTGCCATCAGTGACGAGGGCTCCTACGAGCAGTACTTC	CAISDEGSYEQYF
TRBD2	TRBV28	TRBJ2-3	TGTGCCAGCAGTTTTAGGGTAGCGGGAGTAGATACGCAGTATTTT	CASSFRVAGVDTQYF
TRBD1	TRBV18	TRBJ2-7	TGTGCCAGCTCATTACAGGGGGCTGTCGACGAGCAGTACTTC	CASSLQGAVDEQYF
.	TRBV5-5	TRBJ1-4	TGTGCCAGCAGCTTGGGACAGTATGAAAAACTGTTTTTT	CASSLGQYEKLFF
TRBD1	TRBV13	TRBJ1-1	TGTGCCAGCAGCTTAGGGGACAGGGAAGCTTTCTTT	CASSLGDREAFF
TRBD1	TRBV7-2	TRBJ2-5	TGTGCCAGCAGCACCAGTACAGGGGGGCCCAGAGAGGAGACCCAGTACTTC	CASSTSTGGPREETQYF
.	TRBV7-2	TRBJ1-6	TGTGCCAGCAGCCCTACAGGGACGGGCACCCTCCACTTT	CASSPTGTGTLHF
.	TRBV12-5	TRBJ2-3	TGTGCTAGTGGTTTACTCAGGAGCACAGATACGCAGTATTTT	CASGLLRSTDTQYF
.	TRBV28	TRBJ1-4	TGTGCCAGCAGCAACTATGACAGTGAAAAACTGTTTTTT	CASSNYDSEKLFF
TRBD2	TRBV4-3	TRBJ2-7	TGCGCCAGCAGCCAAGATGCGGGGGGGGCGACCTACGAGCAGTACTTC	CASSQDAGGATYEQYF
TRBD1	TRBV2	TRBJ2-7	TGTGCGATCAGCGTTGGGACAGGGCTCTACGAGCAGTACTTC	CAISVGTGLYEQYF
.	TRBV24-1	TRBJ1-2	TGTGCCACCAGTGACAACAGGGTAGCTAACTATGGCTACACCTTC	CATSDNRVANYGYTF
.	TRBV18	TRBJ2-2	TGTGCCAGCTCACCAGCTGCAGGAACCGGGGAGCTGTTTTTT	CASSPAAGTGELFF